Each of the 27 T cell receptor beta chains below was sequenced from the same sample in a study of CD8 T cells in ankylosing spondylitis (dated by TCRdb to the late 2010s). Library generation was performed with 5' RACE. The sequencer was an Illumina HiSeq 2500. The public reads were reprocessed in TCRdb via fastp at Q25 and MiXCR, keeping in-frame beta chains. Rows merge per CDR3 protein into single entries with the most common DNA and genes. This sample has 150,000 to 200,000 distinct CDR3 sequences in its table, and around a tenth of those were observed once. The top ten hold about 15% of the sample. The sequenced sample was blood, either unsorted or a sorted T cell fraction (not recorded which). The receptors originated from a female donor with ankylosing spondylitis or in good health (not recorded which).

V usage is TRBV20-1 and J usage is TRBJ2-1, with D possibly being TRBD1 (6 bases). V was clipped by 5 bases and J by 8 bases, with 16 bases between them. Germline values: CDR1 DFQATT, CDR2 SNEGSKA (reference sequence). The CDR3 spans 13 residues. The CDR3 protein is CSAPGQGLYEQFF. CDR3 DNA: TGCAGTGCTCCGGGACAAGGCCTTTATGAGCAGTTCTTC.

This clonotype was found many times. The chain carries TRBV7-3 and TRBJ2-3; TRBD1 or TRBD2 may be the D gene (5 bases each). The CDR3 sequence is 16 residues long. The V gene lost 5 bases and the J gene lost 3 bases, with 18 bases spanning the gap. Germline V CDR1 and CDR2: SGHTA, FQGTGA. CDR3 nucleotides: TGTGCCAGCAGCACCCGAGGCCGGGGCGATACAGATACGCAGTATTTT. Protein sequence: CASSTRGRGDTDTQYF.

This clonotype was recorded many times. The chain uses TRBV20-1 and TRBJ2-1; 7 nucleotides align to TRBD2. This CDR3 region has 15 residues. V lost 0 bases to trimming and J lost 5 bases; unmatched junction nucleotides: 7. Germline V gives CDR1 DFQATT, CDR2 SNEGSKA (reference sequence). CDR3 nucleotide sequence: TGCAGTGCTAGAGATCCGCTCCTAGCGGACAATGAGCAGTTCTTC. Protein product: CSARDPLLADNEQFF.

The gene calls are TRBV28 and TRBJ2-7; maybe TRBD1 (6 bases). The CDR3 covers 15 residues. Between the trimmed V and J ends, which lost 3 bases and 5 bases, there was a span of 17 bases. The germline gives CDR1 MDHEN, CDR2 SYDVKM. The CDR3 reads CASSFLGASGNEQYF. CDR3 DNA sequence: TGTGCCAGCAGTTTTTTGGGGGCATCGGGGAACGAGCAGTACTTC. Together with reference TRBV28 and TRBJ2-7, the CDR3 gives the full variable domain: DVKVTQSSRYLVKRTGEKVFLECVQDMDHENMFWYRQDPGLGLRLIYFSYDVKMKEKGDIPEGYSVSREKKERFSLILESASTNQTSMYLCASSFLGASGNEQYFGPGTRLTVT.

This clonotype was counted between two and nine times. CDR3 amino acids: CASNREAFF. The CDR3 DNA follows: TGTGCCAGCAACCGAGAAGCTTTCTTT. This chain uses TRBV6-2 or TRBV6-3 with TRBJ1-1; no reliable D call. Germline-derived CDR1 and CDR2 are MNHEY and SVGEGT. CDR3 length equals 9 residues. Trimming took off 7 bases at V and 8 bases at J, with 5 bases between the two ends.

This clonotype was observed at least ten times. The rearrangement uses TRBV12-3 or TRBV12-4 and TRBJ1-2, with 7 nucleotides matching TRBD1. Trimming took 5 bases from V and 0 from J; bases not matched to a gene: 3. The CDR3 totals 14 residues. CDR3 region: CASSMTGSNYGYTF. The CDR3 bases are TGTGCCAGCAGTATGACAGGGTCTAACTATGGCTACACCTTC.

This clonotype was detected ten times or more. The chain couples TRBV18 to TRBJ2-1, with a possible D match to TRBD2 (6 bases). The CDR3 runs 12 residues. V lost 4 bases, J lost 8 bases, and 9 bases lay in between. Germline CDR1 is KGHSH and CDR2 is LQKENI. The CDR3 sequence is CASSLAADEQFF. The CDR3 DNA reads TGTGCCAGCTCACTAGCGGCTGATGAGCAGTTCTTC.

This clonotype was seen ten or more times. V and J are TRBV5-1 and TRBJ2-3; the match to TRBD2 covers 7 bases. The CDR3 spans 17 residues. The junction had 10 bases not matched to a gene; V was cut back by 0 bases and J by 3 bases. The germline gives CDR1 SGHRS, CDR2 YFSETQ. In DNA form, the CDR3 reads TGCGCCAGCAGCTTGGGATTACGGGAGGTGGTTACAGATACGCAGTATTTT. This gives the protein CASSLGLREVVTDTQYF.

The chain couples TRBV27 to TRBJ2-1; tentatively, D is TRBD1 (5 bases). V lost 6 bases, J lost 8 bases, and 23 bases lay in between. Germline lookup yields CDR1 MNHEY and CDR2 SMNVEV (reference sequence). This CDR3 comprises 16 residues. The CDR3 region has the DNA TGTGCCAGCAGAAAGGCACAGGTAAACCCTACCGATGAGCAGTTCTTC. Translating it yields CASRKAQVNPTDEQFF.

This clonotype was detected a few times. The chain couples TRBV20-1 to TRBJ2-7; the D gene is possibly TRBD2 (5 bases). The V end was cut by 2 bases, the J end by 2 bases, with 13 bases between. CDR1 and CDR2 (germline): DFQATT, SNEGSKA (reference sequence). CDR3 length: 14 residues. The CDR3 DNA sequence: TGCAGTGCTAGATCGGACGGGGTCCCCTACGAGCAGTACTTC. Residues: CSARSDGVPYEQYF.

In DNA, the CDR3 is TGTGCCAGCAGCCATCGGGCAGATACGCAGTATTTT. The encoded protein is CASSHRADTQYF. The chain combines TRBV7-3 with TRBJ2-3; no reliable D call. Germline V gene data show CDR1 as SGHTA and CDR2 as FQGTGA. V lost 5 bases and J 4 bases, leaving 7 bases between the germline ends. The CDR3 sequence is 12 residues long.

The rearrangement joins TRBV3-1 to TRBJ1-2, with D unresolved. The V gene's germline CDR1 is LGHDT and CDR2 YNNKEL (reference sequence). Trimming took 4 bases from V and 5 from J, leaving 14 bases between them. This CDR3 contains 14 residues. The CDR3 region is CASSPHRSQYGYTF. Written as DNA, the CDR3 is TGTGCCAGCAGCCCTCATAGGTCACAGTATGGCTACACCTTC.

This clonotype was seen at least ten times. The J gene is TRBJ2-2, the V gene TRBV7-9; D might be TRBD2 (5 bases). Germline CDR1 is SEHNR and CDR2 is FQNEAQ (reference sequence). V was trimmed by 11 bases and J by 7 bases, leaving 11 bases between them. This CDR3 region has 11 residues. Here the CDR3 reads CAPERGGELFF. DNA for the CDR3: TGTGCCCCTGAACGGGGCGGGGAGCTGTTTTTT.

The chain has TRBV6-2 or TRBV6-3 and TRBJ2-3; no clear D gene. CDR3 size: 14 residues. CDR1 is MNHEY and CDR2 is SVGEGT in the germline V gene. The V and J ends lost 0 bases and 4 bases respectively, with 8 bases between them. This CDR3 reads CASSYSAAADTQYF. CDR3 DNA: TGTGCCAGCAGTTACTCGGCGGCGGCAGATACGCAGTATTTT.

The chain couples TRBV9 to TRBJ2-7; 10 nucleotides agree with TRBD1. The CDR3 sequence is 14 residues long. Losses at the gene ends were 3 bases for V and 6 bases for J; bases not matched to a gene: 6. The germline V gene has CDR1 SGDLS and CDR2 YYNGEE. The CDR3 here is CASSGRDRGGEQYF. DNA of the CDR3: TGTGCCAGCAGCGGCCGGGACAGGGGTGGCGAGCAGTACTTC.

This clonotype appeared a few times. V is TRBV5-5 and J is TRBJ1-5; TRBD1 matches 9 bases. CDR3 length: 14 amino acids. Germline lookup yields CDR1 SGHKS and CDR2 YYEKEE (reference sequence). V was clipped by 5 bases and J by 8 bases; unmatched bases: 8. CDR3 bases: TGTGCCAGCAGAGCCGGGACAGGGATGGAGCCCCAGCATTTT. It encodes CASRAGTGMEPQHF.

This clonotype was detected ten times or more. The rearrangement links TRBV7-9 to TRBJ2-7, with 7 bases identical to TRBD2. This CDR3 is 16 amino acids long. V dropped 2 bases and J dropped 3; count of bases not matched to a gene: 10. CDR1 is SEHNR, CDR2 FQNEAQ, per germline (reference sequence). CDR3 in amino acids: CASSLIARTRDYEQYF. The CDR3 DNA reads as TGTGCCAGCAGCTTAATCGCGAGGACTAGGGACTACGAGCAGTACTTC.

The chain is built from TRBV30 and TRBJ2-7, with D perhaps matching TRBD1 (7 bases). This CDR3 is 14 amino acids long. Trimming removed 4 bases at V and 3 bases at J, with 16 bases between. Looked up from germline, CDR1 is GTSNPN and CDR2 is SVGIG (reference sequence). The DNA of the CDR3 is TGTGCCTGGAAGGGGGCGGAGGGGGACTACGAGCAGTACTTC. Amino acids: CAWKGAEGDYEQYF.

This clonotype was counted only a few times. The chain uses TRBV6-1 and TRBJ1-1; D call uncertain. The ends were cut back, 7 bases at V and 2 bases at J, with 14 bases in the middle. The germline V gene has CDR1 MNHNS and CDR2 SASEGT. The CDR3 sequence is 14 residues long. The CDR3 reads CASKFSGSNTEAFF. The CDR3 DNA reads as TGTGCCAGCAAATTTTCAGGTTCAAACACTGAAGCTTTCTTT.

CDR3 loop: CASSQNPAGQETQYF. For the CDR3, the DNA is TGCGCCAGCAGCCAAAACCCCGCGGGGCAAGAGACCCAGTACTTC. The rearrangement joins TRBV4-3 to TRBJ2-5; maybe TRBD2 (6 bases). The V gene lost 2 bases and the J gene lost 2 bases, with 12 bases spanning the gap. This CDR3 spans 15 amino acids. The germline V gene has CDR1 LGHNA and CDR2 YSLEER.

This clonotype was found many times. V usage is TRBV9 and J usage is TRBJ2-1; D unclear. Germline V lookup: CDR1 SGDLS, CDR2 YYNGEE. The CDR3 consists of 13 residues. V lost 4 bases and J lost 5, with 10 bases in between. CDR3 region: CASSPDGHNEQFF. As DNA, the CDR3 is TGTGCCAGCAGCCCCGATGGGCACAATGAGCAGTTCTTC.

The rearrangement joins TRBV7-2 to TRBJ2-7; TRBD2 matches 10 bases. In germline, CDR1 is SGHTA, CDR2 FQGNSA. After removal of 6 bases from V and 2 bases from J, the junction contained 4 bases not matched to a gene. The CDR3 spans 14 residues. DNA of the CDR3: TGTGCCAGCAGTCCTAGCGGGGGAGCCTACGAGCAGTACTTC. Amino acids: CASSPSGGAYEQYF.

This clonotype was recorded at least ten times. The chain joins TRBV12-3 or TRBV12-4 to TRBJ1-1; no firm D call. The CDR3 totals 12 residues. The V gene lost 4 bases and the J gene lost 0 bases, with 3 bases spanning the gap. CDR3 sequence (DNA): TGTGCCAGCAGTTCCATGAACACTGAAGCTTTCTTT. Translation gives CASSSMNTEAFF.

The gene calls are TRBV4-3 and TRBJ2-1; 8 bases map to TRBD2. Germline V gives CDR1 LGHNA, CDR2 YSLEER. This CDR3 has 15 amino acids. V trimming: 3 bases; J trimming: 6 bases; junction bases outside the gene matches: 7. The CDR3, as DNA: TGCGCCAGCAGCCAGGGGACTAGATTGCCCAATGAGCAGTTCTTC. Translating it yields CASSQGTRLPNEQFF.

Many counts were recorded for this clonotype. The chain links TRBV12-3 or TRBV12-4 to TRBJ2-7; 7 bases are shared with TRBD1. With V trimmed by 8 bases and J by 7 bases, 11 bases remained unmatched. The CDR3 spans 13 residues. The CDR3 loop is CASSLGTVREQYF. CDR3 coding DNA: TGTGCCAGCTCCTTAGGGACAGTGAGGGAGCAGTACTTC.

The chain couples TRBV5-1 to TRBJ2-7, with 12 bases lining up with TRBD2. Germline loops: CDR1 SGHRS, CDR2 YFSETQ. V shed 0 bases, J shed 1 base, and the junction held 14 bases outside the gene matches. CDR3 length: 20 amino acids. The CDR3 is CASSLGDRDTSGRSSYEQYF. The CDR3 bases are TGCGCCAGCAGCTTGGGGGACAGAGATACTAGCGGGAGGTCTTCCTACGAGCAGTACTTC.

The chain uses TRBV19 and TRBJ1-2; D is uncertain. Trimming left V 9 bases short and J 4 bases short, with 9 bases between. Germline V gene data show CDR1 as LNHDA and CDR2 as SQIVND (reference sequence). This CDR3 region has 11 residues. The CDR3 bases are TGTGCCAGCGTAGACGGCTATGGCTACACCTTC. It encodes CASVDGYGYTF.